Listed below are T cell receptor beta chains from one sample, sequenced in a study of blood T cell repertoires in COVID-19. Clones were read by immunoSEQ multiplex PCR, and TCRdb kept only the in-frame ones, dropping some. The data show 250,000 to 350,000 clones, around 87% seen once. The material sequenced was PBMCs or T cells enriched from blood (not recorded which). These receptors were collected from a young woman who had recovered from COVID-19. Both conserved end residues are part of each CDR3. The order of the fields is D gene, J gene, clone size, V gene, CDR3 DNA, CDR3 protein. D genes are given only for firm matches. Only part of the rows carry a size: once, few, many, or a class if the clone is expanded.

D: TRBD1; J: TRBJ2-2; size: .; V: TRBV5-5; DNA: TGTGCCAGCAGCCACGACAGGGTAATCACCGGGGAGCTGTTTTTT; CDR3: CASSHDRVITGELFF
D: TRBD1; J: TRBJ1-5; size: .; V: TRBV5-6; DNA: TGTGCCAGCAGCTTAGGGGGCGCAGGGGGGAATCAGCCCCAGCATTTT; CDR3: CASSLGGAGGNQPQHF
D: TRBD1; J: TRBJ1-2; size: .; V: TRBV6-1; DNA: TGTGCCAGCAGTGAGACAGGGGCCTATGGCTACACCTTC; CDR3: CASSETGAYGYTF
D: TRBD2; J: TRBJ2-7; size: .; V: TRBV3-1/TRBV3-2; DNA: TGTGCCAGCAGCCATGTAGCGGGGGGACTCTACGAGCAGTACTTC; CDR3: CASSHVAGGLYEQYF
D: .; J: TRBJ2-3; size: .; V: TRBV5-1; DNA: TGCGCCAGCAACCTGGGACAAAGCTATAGCACAGATACGCAGTATTTT; CDR3: CASNLGQSYSTDTQYF
D: TRBD1; J: TRBJ1-3; size: .; V: TRBV6-1; DNA: TGTGCCAGCAGTGAAGCGCTTCGGACAGGGAGGCGAAACACCATATATTTT; CDR3: CASSEALRTGRRNTIYF
D: .; J: TRBJ2-7; size: .; V: TRBV15; DNA: TGTGCCACCAGCGGCAGGGTGTCCGGCGAGCAGTACTTC; CDR3: CATSGRVSGEQYF
D: .; J: TRBJ2-3; size: .; V: TRBV5-4; DNA: TGTGCCAGCAGCCCCAACCGACAACAGCAGTATTTT; CDR3: CASSPNRQQQYF
D: TRBD1; J: TRBJ1-6; size: .; V: TRBV11-2; DNA: TGTGCCAGCAGCCCTAGGACAGGGAATTCACCCCTCCACTTT; CDR3: CASSPRTGNSPLHF
D: .; J: TRBJ1-4; size: .; V: TRBV5-6; DNA: TGTGCCAGCAGCCGGGGATCCGGGGTTTGGGAAAAACTGTTTTTT; CDR3: CASSRGSGVWEKLFF
D: .; J: TRBJ1-2; size: .; V: TRBV4-1; DNA: TGCGCCAGCAGCCAAGGGCCCTTGAGAGGCTATGGCTACACCTTC; CDR3: CASSQGPLRGYGYTF
D: .; J: TRBJ1-6; size: .; V: TRBV6-2/TRBV6-3; DNA: TGTGCCAGCAGTTATCGGGATTCGGGTTCACCCCTCCACTTT; CDR3: CASSYRDSGSPLHF
D: TRBD1; J: TRBJ1-2; size: .; V: TRBV6-5; DNA: TGTGCCAGCAGTTGGGACAGTGCCCCTTATGGCTACACCTTC; CDR3: CASSWDSAPYGYTF
D: TRBD1; J: TRBJ2-7; size: once; V: TRBV5-6; DNA: TGTGCCAGCAGCCCGGACAGGGGATCCTACGAGCAGTACTTC; CDR3: CASSPDRGSYEQYF
D: .; J: TRBJ1-6; size: .; V: TRBV3-1/TRBV3-2; DNA: TGTGCCAGCAGCCAAAGAGAGTCTAATTCACCCCTCCACTTT; CDR3: CASSQRESNSPLHF
D: .; J: TRBJ2-1; size: .; V: TRBV28; DNA: TGTGCCAGCAGTTTAGTGGCAGATCACAATGAGCAGTTCTTC; CDR3: CASSLVADHNEQFF
D: TRBD1; J: TRBJ2-7; size: few; V: TRBV11-2; DNA: TGTGCCAGCAGCTTAGAGGGACAGGGTATTGACGAGCAGTACTTC; CDR3: CASSLEGQGIDEQYF
D: TRBD1; J: TRBJ1-5; size: once; V: TRBV7-2; DNA: TGTGCCAGCAGCTTACCGGGACAGGGTAGTCAGCCCCAGCATTTT; CDR3: CASSLPGQGSQPQHF
D: TRBD1; J: TRBJ1-6; size: .; V: TRBV6-6; DNA: TGTGCCAGCAGAGGACCCAGGGGGCGGGGATCACCCCTCCACTTT; CDR3: CASRGPRGRGSPLHF
D: TRBD1; J: TRBJ1-6; size: .; V: TRBV18; DNA: TGTGCCAGCTCACCGGGACAGGGTTCACCCCTCCACTTT; CDR3: CASSPGQGSPLHF
D: TRBD1; J: TRBJ1-5; size: .; V: TRBV4-2; DNA: TGTGCCAGCAGCCAAGCTTGGGACAGGGATCAGCCCCAGCATTTT; CDR3: CASSQAWDRDQPQHF
D: .; J: TRBJ2-7; size: .; V: TRBV27; DNA: TGTGCCAGCTCGGCCTGGGGACAACTATTCTCCTACGAGCAGTACTTC; CDR3: CASSAWGQLFSYEQYF
D: TRBD2; J: TRBJ2-7; size: .; V: TRBV5-4; DNA: TGTGCCAGCAGCTTCCGCGGGGGGGCGGACGAGCAGTACTTC; CDR3: CASSFRGGADEQYF
D: TRBD2; J: TRBJ2-5; size: .; V: TRBV4-1; DNA: TGCGCCAGCAGCCGGACTAGCGGGGTACAAGAGACCCAGTACTTC; CDR3: CASSRTSGVQETQYF
D: .; J: TRBJ1-5; size: .; V: TRBV10-1; DNA: TGCGCCAGCAGGTCGGGGCCCCAGCATTTT; CDR3: CASRSGPQHF
D: TRBD2; J: TRBJ2-5; size: once; V: TRBV18; DNA: TGTGCCAGCTCCTCTGCTAGCGGGGAAGAGACCCAGTACTTC; CDR3: CASSSASGEETQYF
D: TRBD1; J: TRBJ1-5; size: .; V: TRBV6-5; DNA: TGTGCCAGCAGCGCCGGGACAGATAGCAATCAGCCCCAGCATTTT; CDR3: CASSAGTDSNQPQHF
D: TRBD2; J: TRBJ2-1; size: .; V: TRBV5-4; DNA: TGTGCCAGCAGCTTGCTTTCTAGCGGGCTTTACAATGAGCAGTTCTTC; CDR3: CASSLLSSGLYNEQFF
D: TRBD2; J: TRBJ2-3; size: .; V: TRBV7-2; DNA: TGTGCCAGCAGCTTAGTGCCTAGCGGGGGCATTGGTACGCAGTATTTT; CDR3: CASSLVPSGGIGTQYF
D: .; J: TRBJ1-1; size: few; V: TRBV10-3; DNA: TGTGCCATCAGTGTGAAGGGGACTGAAGCTTTCTTT; CDR3: CAISVKGTEAFF
D: TRBD2; J: TRBJ2-3; size: .; V: TRBV7-2; DNA: TGTGCCATCCTACTAGCGGGGGGGCATTCTAGCACAGATACGCAGTATTTT; CDR3: CAILLAGGHSSTDTQYF
D: .; J: TRBJ1-1; size: .; V: TRBV6-1; DNA: TGTGCCAGCAGTGATAAATTTACCATCTCAGGGGACACTGAAGCTTTCTTT; CDR3: CASSDKFTISGDTEAFF
D: .; J: TRBJ1-4; size: few; V: TRBV28; DNA: TGTGCCACTACAGGGCAGACTAATGAAAAACTGTTTTTT; CDR3: CATTGQTNEKLFF
D: .; J: TRBJ2-1; size: .; V: TRBV29-1; DNA: TGCAGCGTTGAAGAGGACAGCCGTAACGAGCAGTTCTTC; CDR3: CSVEEDSRNEQFF
D: TRBD1; J: TRBJ1-2; size: .; V: TRBV7-2; DNA: TGTGCCAGCAGCTTTCGGGACAGGGGGTATGGCTACACCTTC; CDR3: CASSFRDRGYGYTF
D: .; J: TRBJ1-6; size: .; V: TRBV5-1; DNA: TGCGCCAGCAGCTTCAGAGACAGGTATAATTCACCCCTCCACTTT; CDR3: CASSFRDRYNSPLHF
D: .; J: TRBJ1-6; size: .; V: TRBV4-1; DNA: TGCGCCAGCAGCCAGAGCGTCGTTGGATCACCCCTCCACTTT; CDR3: CASSQSVVGSPLHF
D: .; J: TRBJ2-7; size: once; V: TRBV7-9; DNA: TGTGCCAGCAGCTACAGGGAAGTCGAGCAGTACTTC; CDR3: CASSYREVEQYF
D: .; J: TRBJ2-7; size: .; V: TRBV6-5; DNA: TGTGCCAGCAGTCCATGGACTGAGTCCTACGAGCAGTACTTC; CDR3: CASSPWTESYEQYF
D: .; J: TRBJ2-7; size: .; V: TRBV5-1; DNA: TGCGCCAGCAGCTTGATCGACATCACCCACAACGAGCAGTACTTC; CDR3: CASSLIDITHNEQYF
D: TRBD1; J: TRBJ1-5; size: .; V: TRBV11-2; DNA: TGTGCCAGCAGTCAAGACAGGGGAAATCAGCCCCAGCATTTT; CDR3: CASSQDRGNQPQHF
D: .; J: TRBJ2-5; size: .; V: TRBV10-2; DNA: TGCGCCAGCAGTGAGTCGGGCCGCGGGGAGACCCAGTACTTC; CDR3: CASSESGRGETQYF
D: .; J: TRBJ1-1; size: .; V: TRBV14; DNA: TGTGCCAGCAGCCCAATGGGGGGACGGAGGAACACTGAAGCTTTCTTT; CDR3: CASSPMGGRRNTEAFF
D: .; J: TRBJ2-4; size: .; V: TRBV18; DNA: TGTGCCAGCTCACCAAATAGAGGGAAAAACATTCAGTACTTC; CDR3: CASSPNRGKNIQYF
D: .; J: TRBJ2-2; size: .; V: TRBV2; DNA: TGTGCCAGCAGTGCTATACAGCAGAACACCGGGGAGCTGTTTTTT; CDR3: CASSAIQQNTGELFF
D: TRBD1; J: TRBJ1-1; size: .; V: TRBV29-1; DNA: TGCAGCGCTCCTCGACAGGGGAACACTGAAGCTTTCTTT; CDR3: CSAPRQGNTEAFF